This record looks at one TCR beta chain sequence and its context. Its antigen remains undetermined. It has no much larger one-base neighbor in the sample; base qualities were not kept. Receptor libraries were prepared by the immunoSEQ multiplex PCR assay. The hsTCRB Kit was used according to the manufacturer's protocol to amplify rearranged TCR beta chain sequences. Sequencing of TCRB libraries was carried out on an Illumina MiSeq. Regarding the original processing steps: Demultiplexing, trimming and gene mapping were performed with the kit vendor's proprietary platform. TCRdb carries this immuneACCESS record with in-frame sequences only. Its versions omit some clonotypes, under half of them owing to an unresolved V gene in the studies checked, with the rest unexplained. V and J calls and clone size come straight from that table; D and trimming were deduced from the DNA. The sample table shows some 51,000 clones, and around four fifths are seen once. The biggest ten clones account for approximately 1.8% of the sample.

The data were obtained in a study of a mutant IDH1 vaccine in newly diagnosed glioma (dated by TCRdb to the early 2020s). Regarding the study in general: Patients were given eight vaccinations, in weeks 1, 3, 5, 7, 11, 15, 19 and 23, which matched visits V03 through V10. Vaccination began 4-6 weeks after radiotherapy alone, or alongside temozolomide cycles in the chemotherapy-containing groups. Of the roughly 30 treated patients, about 62% were male and 37.5% were female, and the mean age was 40.4 years. Before enrollment, patients had received standard therapy of radiotherapy alone, temozolomide alone, or radiochemotherapy with temozolomide; most received the combination. Six visits were used for peripheral blood collection: V03 (baseline), V05, V07, V10, V12 and V13. For exploratory analyses, longitudinal TCRB deep sequencing was carried out in about 26 treated patients wherever samples were available. Broader findings and caveats from the paper: Immune responses induced by the vaccine were seen in approximately 93% of patients across multiple MHC alleles. The authors stated that sample limitations prevented analyses of patient blood samples from being reproduced. No apparent relationship was observed between pseudoprogression and alterations in the top peripheral T cell clonotypes detected by TCRB sequencing. Availability determined which PBMC samples were chosen for TCRB deep sequencing.

In light of the paper, this sample's time point label describes: week 5, during vaccination. Every vaccine dose consisted of 300 ug of a 20-mer mutant IDH1 peptide in Montanide, administered subcutaneously together with topical imiquimod. Newly diagnosed WHO grade 3 or 4 IDH1-mutant astrocytomas showing loss of nuclear ATRX were present in the donors. The samples were drawn from NOA16, a multicentre, single-arm, open-label phase I trial in Germany that tested a mutant IDH1 peptide vaccine in humans for the first time. Genomic DNA for TCRB sequencing was extracted from EDTA blood using the DNeasy Blood and Tissue Kit. The CDR3 goes from the cysteine to the phenylalanine over 15 residues. Of all the DNA, just the CDR3 is kept, 45 bases in frame from base 1. CDR1 and CDR2 were assigned from the germline V gene (reference sequence) as LNHDA and SQIVND. Unmatched junction bases come to 2, with V trimmed by 2 bases and J by 5 bases.

Here the sequenced sample was PBMCs, taken from a glioma patient whose treatment included an IDH1 peptide vaccine. The TCR comes from a woman aged 35 to 49 with glioma. The chain joins TRBV19 to TRBJ2-2, with TRBD2 matching 10 junction bases. The CDR3 region: CASSIIAGGTGELFF. The nucleotides read TGTGCCAGTAGTATAATAGCGGGGGGTACCGGGGAGCTGTTTTTT.